Below, 17 T cell receptor beta chains from the same sample are listed, as sequenced in a study of identical twins (dated by TCRdb to about 2016). Library method: 5' RACE. TCRdb names Illumina HiSeq 2000 as the instrument used. TCRdb redid the processing of the public reads, applying fastp at Q25 and MiXCR, and retained in-frame beta chains. Merged by CDR3 protein, the rows form single entries marked with the most common genes and DNA. The sample data list about 460,000 distinct CDR3 sequences, and about 14% of these were observed just once. The ten largest clones represent around 0.52% of the sample. This same sample was also taken into another study, of yellow fever vaccine responses in identical twins.

Sequencing was carried out using CD4+ T cells sorted from blood. The receptors were sampled from a woman younger than 30 in good health.

This sequence joins TRBV12-3 or TRBV12-4 and TRBJ1-2; tentatively, D is TRBD1 (5 bases). The CDR3 has 13 residues. Trimming stripped 4 bases from V and 4 bases from J, with 10 bases between. This CDR3 is CASSSGTAYGYTF. The DNA for the CDR3 is TGTGCCAGCAGTTCAGGGACTGCCTATGGCTACACCTTC.

The chain is built from TRBV6-1 and TRBJ2-7; possibly TRBD1 for D (5 bases). Trimming pared 7 bases from V and 0 bases from J, leaving 19 bases between. Germline V gene lookup returns CDR1 MNHNS and CDR2 SASEGT. This CDR3 has 16 amino acids. CDR3 nucleotide sequence: TGTGCCAGCACCAGGAAGGGGTGGGGAAGCTCCTACGAGCAGTACTTC. Protein sequence: CASTRKGWGSSYEQYF.

The V and J genes are TRBV5-6 and TRBJ1-2, with D possibly TRBD1 on 6 matching bases. This CDR3 has 15 amino acids. Germline CDR1 reads SGHDT; CDR2 reads YYEEEE. Trimming took off 0 bases at V and 5 bases at J, with 14 bases between the two ends. The CDR3 sequence: CASSLVFSGDYGYTF. In DNA form, the CDR3 reads TGTGCCAGCAGCTTGGTTTTCTCAGGGGATTATGGCTACACCTTC.

In its sample, this clonotype was seen many times. The chain has TRBV20-1 and TRBJ2-7; possible D gene TRBD2, 6 bases. V lost 3 bases and J lost 0, with 9 bases in between. The CDR3 is 13 amino acids. The germline V gene has CDR1 DFQATT and CDR2 SNEGSKA (reference sequence). The CDR3 DNA reads TGCAGTGCTAGTGGAGCGGGCTCCTACGAGCAGTACTTC. Protein sequence: CSASGAGSYEQYF.

This clonotype was seen many times. The chain couples TRBV6-1 to TRBJ2-1, with 9 positions matching TRBD2. CDR3 length: 20 amino acids. Per the germline V gene, CDR1 is MNHNS and CDR2 is SASEGT. Trimming took 4 bases from V and 0 from J; bases not matched to a gene: 16. CDR3 in amino acids: CASSGVGGLAGQSSYNEQFF. CDR3 bases: TGTGCCAGCAGTGGGGTAGGGGGGCTAGCGGGACAGAGCTCCTACAATGAGCAGTTCTTC.

There are a few counts of this clonotype. The chain links TRBV7-8 to TRBJ2-5; D ambiguous. With 3 bases removed from V and 2 bases from J, the gap between germline ends came to 7 bases. CDR1 and CDR2 (germline): SGHVS, FQNEAQ. This CDR3 comprises 13 residues. The CDR3 region is CASSFDNQETQYF. The CDR3 nucleotides are TGTGCCAGCAGCTTCGACAATCAAGAGACCCAGTACTTC.

This clonotype was recorded a few times. CDR3: CASSPGLEMYSPLHF. The CDR3 nucleotides are TGCGCCAGCAGCCCGGGGCTGGAGATGTATTCACCCCTCCACTTT. The chain carries TRBV4-3 and TRBJ1-6, with a weak D call TRBD1 (5 bases). With 4 bases removed from V and 8 bases from J, the gap between germline ends came to 15 bases. Germline V gene lookup returns CDR1 LGHNA and CDR2 YSLEER. The CDR3 runs to 15 residues.

This clonotype came up a few times. This chain links TRBV9 with TRBJ1-1; D call uncertain. Germline lookup yields CDR1 SGDLS and CDR2 YYNGEE. Trimming took off 2 bases at V and 0 bases at J, with 8 bases between the two ends. This CDR3 comprises 14 residues. The CDR3 is CASSVGSLNTEAFF. Here the CDR3 DNA reads TGTGCCAGCAGCGTCGGCAGCCTGAACACTGAAGCTTTCTTT.

The gene calls are TRBV20-1 and TRBJ2-2; D is unresolved. Germline V gives CDR1 DFQATT, CDR2 SNEGSKA (reference sequence). The CDR3 is made up of 13 amino acids. The V end lost 3 bases, the J end lost 4 bases, and 9 bases lay between the germline ends. The CDR3 protein is CSARPRGTGELFF. The CDR3, as DNA: TGCAGTGCTAGGCCTCGAGGCACCGGGGAGCTGTTTTTT.

This chain's CDR3 is CASSPAPSGSEQYF. The CDR3 DNA sequence: TGCGCCAGCAGCCCGGCCCCCTCGGGGAGCGAGCAGTACTTC. The V call is TRBV4-3, the J call TRBJ2-7; a possible D gene is TRBD2 (5 bases). The CDR3 totals 14 residues. V was shortened by 4 bases and J by 6 bases, with 16 bases between the two germline ends. Germline-derived CDR1 and CDR2 are LGHNA and YSLEER.

The rearrangement joins TRBV29-1 to TRBJ2-1; 10 positions match TRBD2. Looked up from germline, CDR1 is SQVTM and CDR2 is ANQGSEA. The CDR3 spans 12 residues. V lost 8 bases and J lost 9; bases outside the gene matches: 7. CDR3 protein: CSTTSGKGEQFF. The CDR3 nucleotides read TGCAGCACTACTAGCGGGAAAGGTGAGCAGTTCTTC.

V usage is TRBV24-1 and J usage is TRBJ2-3; 12 nucleotides agree with TRBD1. The trim removed 4 bases at V and 8 bases at J, leaving 9 bases unmatched. The V gene's germline CDR1 is KGHDR and CDR2 SFDVKD. This CDR3 is built from 16 residues. The CDR3 region has the DNA TGTGCCACCAGTGACCCCGGGGGACAGGGGGCGAGTACGCAGTATTTT. This translates into CATSDPGGQGASTQYF.

At least ten counts were recorded for this clonotype. The chain carries TRBV29-1 and TRBJ2-1; 7 nucleotides match TRBD1. Germline lookup yields CDR1 SQVTM and CDR2 ANQGSEA. The CDR3 sequence is 15 residues long. Unmatched junction bases numbered 10, after V lost 6 bases and J lost 2 bases. The CDR3 DNA reads as TGCAGCGTCTCTCCCAGTCAGGGGGCCTACAATGAGCAGTTCTTC. Translated: CSVSPSQGAYNEQFF.

This clonotype has more than one count but fewer than ten. J is TRBJ1-5 and V is TRBV20-1, with a tentative D call TRBD1 (6 bases). V was cut by 2 bases and J by 1 base, with 15 bases left in between. The germline gives CDR1 DFQATT, CDR2 SNEGSKA (reference sequence). The CDR3 has 16 amino acids. CDR3 amino acids: CSARLTGARSNQPQHF. The CDR3 DNA follows: TGCAGTGCTAGACTGACGGGGGCGCGAAGCAATCAGCCCCAGCATTTT.

This clonotype was seen ten or more times. The V and J genes are TRBV20-1 and TRBJ1-5; no clear D. CDR3 length: 16 amino acids. Deletions cut 0 bases from V and 3 bases from J, with 15 bases between. CDR1 and CDR2 (germline): DFQATT, SNEGSKA (reference sequence). The CDR3 region has the DNA TGCAGTGCTAGAGATCTTTTGTCCGGATACAATCAGCCCCAGCATTTT. This gives the protein CSARDLLSGYNQPQHF.

This clonotype came up a few times. The V call is TRBV12-3 or TRBV12-4, the J call TRBJ2-3, with 12 bases identical to TRBD1. Trimming at V came to 6 bases and at J to 4 bases, leaving 8 bases not matched to a gene. This CDR3 has 16 residues. CDR3 sequence: CASSPVGTGGPDTQYF. The DNA of the CDR3 is TGTGCCAGCAGCCCAGTCGGGACAGGGGGCCCAGATACGCAGTATTTT.

This clonotype was observed at least ten times. J is TRBJ1-5 and V is TRBV16, with 8 bases matching TRBD1. V lost 4 bases and J lost 2; bases outside the gene matches: 4. CDR1 and CDR2 (germline): KGHSY, FQNENV. CDR3 size: 15 residues. The DNA of the CDR3 is TGTGCCAGCAGCCCCACAGGGGGGGGCAATCAGCCCCAGCATTTT. Amino acid sequence: CASSPTGGGNQPQHF.